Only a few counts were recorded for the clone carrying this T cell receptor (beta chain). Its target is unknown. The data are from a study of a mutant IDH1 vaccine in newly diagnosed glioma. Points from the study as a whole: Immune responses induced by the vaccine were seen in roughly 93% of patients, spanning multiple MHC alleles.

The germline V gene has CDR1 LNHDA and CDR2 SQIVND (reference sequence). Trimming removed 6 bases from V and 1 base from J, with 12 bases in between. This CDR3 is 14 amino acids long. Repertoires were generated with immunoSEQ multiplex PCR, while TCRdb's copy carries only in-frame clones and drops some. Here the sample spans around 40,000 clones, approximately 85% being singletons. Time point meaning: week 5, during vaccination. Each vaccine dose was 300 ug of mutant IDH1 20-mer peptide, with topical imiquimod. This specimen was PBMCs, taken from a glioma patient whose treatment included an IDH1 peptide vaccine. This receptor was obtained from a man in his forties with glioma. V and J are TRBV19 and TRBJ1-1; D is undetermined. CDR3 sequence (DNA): TGTGCCAGTAGGGAAACTAACCGGAACACTGAAGCTTTCTTT. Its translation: CASRETNRNTEAFF.